This is a list of T cell receptor beta chains from one sample in a study of T cell changes during pregnancy in multiple sclerosis. Using immunoSEQ multiplex PCR, the repertoire was profiled, and TCRdb retains in-frame clones only, with some absent. The sample has under 40,000 clones, just over 90% seen once. The source material was CD4+ T cells from peripheral blood mononuclear cells, sampled in the third trimester of pregnancy. Source of these receptors: a female donor in good health, enrolled as a control in a pregnancy study. The CDR3 runs from the conserved cysteine through the conserved F or W. Each record gives: CDR3 length, clone size, D gene, V gene, J gene, CDR3 protein, CDR3 DNA. D genes are given only for firm matches. A clone size is listed for some rows: how often the clone was seen (once, few, many), or a class if it is expanded.

15	-	TRBD2	TRBV6-5	TRBJ2-1	CASSYSGSFYNEQFF	TGTGCCAGCAGTTATAGCGGGAGTTTCTACAATGAGCAGTTCTTC
15	-	TRBD2	TRBV7-3	TRBJ2-2	CASSSSGGGTGELFF	TGTGCCAGCAGCAGCAGCGGGGGGGGTACCGGGGAGCTGTTTTTT
17	-	TRBD2	TRBV5-1	TRBJ2-5	CASSRVAGGGHAETQYF	TGCGCCAGCAGCAGAGTAGCGGGAGGCGGGCACGCGGAGACCCAGTACTTC
14	-	-	TRBV10-3	TRBJ2-3	CASKTQRSTDTQYF	TGTGCCAGCAAAACACAGAGATCCACAGATACGCAGTATTTT
15	-	TRBD1	TRBV27	TRBJ1-5	CARQTGADFNQPQHF	TGTGCCCGTCAAACAGGGGCCGACTTCAATCAGCCCCAGCATTTT
15	-	TRBD1	TRBV28	TRBJ1-3	CASSPQGARGNTIYF	TGTGCCAGCAGCCCACAGGGGGCGCGTGGAAACACCATATATTTT
16	-	TRBD2	TRBV15	TRBJ2-3	CATSSRLAGEGDTQYF	TGTGCCACCAGCAGTCGACTAGCGGGAGAGGGTGATACGCAGTATTTT
17	once	TRBD2	TRBV5-1	TRBJ2-2	CASSAGTSGRNTGELFF	TGCGCCAGCAGCGCCGGGACTAGCGGGAGGAACACCGGGGAGCTGTTTTTT
16	-	-	TRBV11-1	TRBJ1-1	CASSLTNRDHSTEAFF	TGTGCCAGCAGCTTGACGAACAGGGACCACTCCACTGAAGCTTTCTTT
15	few	TRBD1	TRBV19	TRBJ2-2	CASSIRTGATGELFF	TGTGCCAGTAGTATTAGGACAGGGGCCACCGGGGAGCTGTTTTTT
14	-	-	TRBV28	TRBJ2-7	CASSGPDGVYEQYF	TGTGCCAGCAGTGGACCGGACGGGGTTTACGAGCAGTACTTC
15	-	-	TRBV28	TRBJ2-2	CASSAASTGSGELFF	TGTGCCAGCTCGGCGGCTTCTACAGGGTCCGGGGAGCTGTTTTTT
14	-	TRBD1	TRBV6-5	TRBJ1-2	CASSGQGASYGYTF	TGTGCCAGCAGTGGACAGGGGGCATCGTATGGCTACACCTTC
12	-	-	TRBV7-3	TRBJ2-7	CASSPRQSEQYF	TGTGCCAGCAGCCCCCGACAGAGCGAGCAGTACTTC
13	-	TRBD1	TRBV2	TRBJ2-1	CASPDRARGEQFF	TGTGCCAGCCCGGACAGGGCTCGGGGGGAGCAGTTCTTC
15	once	TRBD1	TRBV6-6	TRBJ1-6	CASTPRQGANSPLHF	TGTGCCAGCACCCCACGACAGGGGGCGAATTCACCCCTCCACTTT
17	-	TRBD1	TRBV7-9	TRBJ2-3	CASSLRPDRGLTDTQYF	TGTGCCAGCAGCTTACGCCCGGACAGGGGGTTAACAGATACGCAGTATTTT
13	-	TRBD2	TRBV5-1	TRBJ2-7	CASSMNIAGEQYF	TGCGCCAGCAGCATGAATATAGCGGGGGAGCAGTACTTC
15	-	-	TRBV5-8	TRBJ2-7	CASSLAGGRAYEQYF	TGTGCCAGCAGCTTGGCCGGAGGTCGGGCCTACGAGCAGTACTTC
13	once	-	TRBV4-2	TRBJ1-2	CASSPRSYYGYTF	TGTGCCAGCAGCCCTCGGAGCTACTATGGCTACACCTTC
17	-	-	TRBV5-5	TRBJ2-3	CASSLDGQLSSTDTQYF	TGTGCCAGCAGCTTGGACGGACAGCTATCTAGCACAGATACGCAGTATTTT
15	-	-	TRBV5-4	TRBJ2-7	CASSLAGSGSYEQYF	TGTGCCAGCAGCTTGGCCGGAAGCGGAAGCTACGAGCAGTACTTC
15	-	TRBD1	TRBV30	TRBJ1-2	CAWKRQGFQGYGYTF	TGTGCCTGGAAGAGACAGGGCTTTCAGGGCTATGGCTACACCTTC
16	-	-	TRBV5-1	TRBJ2-7	CASSLEQGLYIYEQYF	TGCGCCAGCAGCTTGGAACAGGGCCTATACATTTACGAGCAGTACTTC
15	-	-	TRBV18	TRBJ2-1	CASSRSRSQHNEQFF	TGTGCCAGCTCTCGGTCTAGAAGTCAGCACAATGAGCAGTTCTTC
14	-	TRBD1	TRBV27	TRBJ2-7	CASSPGTESYEQYF	TGTGCCAGCAGTCCTGGGACAGAGTCCTACGAGCAGTACTTC
19	-	TRBD2	TRBV11-2	TRBJ2-1	CASSLDFYGGGASYNEQFF	TGTGCCAGCAGCTTAGATTTTTATGGCGGGGGGGCTTCCTACAATGAGCAGTTCTTC
14	once	TRBD1	TRBV19	TRBJ1-1	CASSQYTGGTEAFF	TGTGCCAGTAGTCAGTATACAGGGGGCACTGAAGCTTTCTTT
13	-	-	TRBV25-1	TRBJ1-6	CASSASLGPPLHF	TGTGCCAGCAGTGCCTCACTGGGGCCACCCCTCCACTTT
15	-	-	TRBV7-3	TRBJ2-1	CASSFQGTSYNEQFF	TGTGCCAGCAGCTTTCAGGGGACGTCCTACAATGAGCAGTTCTTC
13	once	-	TRBV5-1	TRBJ2-7	CASSSTVSYEQYF	TGCGCCAGCAGCTCGACAGTCTCCTACGAGCAGTACTTC
14	-	-	TRBV7-2	TRBJ1-3	CASSQMGPGNTIYF	TGTGCCAGCAGCCAAATGGGGCCTGGAAACACCATATATTTT
15	-	-	TRBV4-2	TRBJ1-2	CASSQDRQGGYGYTF	TGTGCCAGCAGCCAAGATCGGCAGGGCGGCTATGGCTACACCTTC
16	-	TRBD2	TRBV19	TRBJ2-1	CASSIDRAGSLNEQFF	TGTGCCAGTAGTATAGATCGAGCGGGGTCCCTCAATGAGCAGTTCTTC
14	-	TRBD2	TRBV19	TRBJ2-4	CASSIGGGRDIQYF	TGTGCCAGTAGTATCGGGGGAGGGCGGGACATTCAGTACTTC
13	-	TRBD1	TRBV6-1	TRBJ1-4	CASAGTGSEKLFF	TGTGCCAGCGCCGGGACAGGGAGCGAAAAACTGTTTTTT
15	-	-	TRBV6-5	TRBJ1-3	CASSYSTRGGNTIYF	TGTGCCAGCAGTTACTCTACTAGAGGGGGAAACACCATATATTTT
16	-	-	TRBV19	TRBJ2-1	CASSIEAQSSYNEQFF	TGTGCCAGTAGTATCGAAGCGCAGAGCTCCTACAATGAGCAGTTCTTC
15	-	-	TRBV6-1	TRBJ2-7	CASTLGPQKTYEQYF	TGTGCCAGCACCCTGGGGCCCCAGAAAACCTACGAGCAGTACTTC
16	-	TRBD1	TRBV29-1	TRBJ2-3	CSVGGTGDSSTDTQYF	TGCAGCGTGGGGGGGACAGGGGACTCAAGCACAGATACGCAGTATTTT
14	-	TRBD1	TRBV15	TRBJ1-1	CATSKPGQHTEAFF	TGTGCCACCAGCAAGCCGGGACAGCACACTGAAGCTTTCTTT
13	once	TRBD1	TRBV5-5	TRBJ1-2	CASGQGNPYGYTF	TGTGCCAGCGGACAGGGGAACCCTTATGGCTACACCTTC
13	-	-	TRBV25-1	TRBJ2-5	CASSGALGETQYF	TGTGCCAGCAGTGGGGCCTTGGGAGAGACCCAGTACTTC
14	-	TRBD1	TRBV2	TRBJ2-1	CASSAGQGDNEQFF	TGTGCCAGCAGTGCGGGACAGGGCGACAATGAGCAGTTCTTC
15	-	-	TRBV11-3	TRBJ2-2	CASSSAPGDTGELFF	TGTGCCAGCAGCTCCGCCCCGGGAGACACCGGGGAGCTGTTTTTT
13	-	-	TRBV28	TRBJ2-3	CASSDDWGDTQYF	TGTGCCAGCAGCGACGACTGGGGCGATACGCAGTATTTT
14	-	-	TRBV7-9	TRBJ1-5	CASSFNSPNQPQHF	TGTGCCAGCAGCTTTAACAGCCCCAATCAGCCCCAGCATTTT
16	-	TRBD1	TRBV5-1	TRBJ1-4	CASSLGQGAGGEKLFF	TGCGCCAGCAGCTTGGGACAGGGGGCTGGAGGAGAAAAACTGTTTTTT
15	-	-	TRBV7-2	TRBJ1-5	CASSPRGFGNQPQHF	TGTGCCAGCAGCCCTAGAGGGTTCGGCAATCAGCCCCAGCATTTT
11	-	-	TRBV20-1	TRBJ1-1	CSASLNTEAFF	TGCAGTGCTTCACTTAACACTGAAGCTTTCTTT
13	-	-	TRBV2	TRBJ1-2	CASSWLSDGGYTF	TGTGCCAGCAGTTGGTTGTCTGACGGGGGCTACACCTTC
15	-	TRBD1	TRBV18	TRBJ2-7	CASSPPARGPYEQYF	TGTGCCAGCTCACCACCAGCCAGGGGGCCTTACGAGCAGTACTTC
17	once	TRBD2	TRBV10-2	TRBJ2-5	CASSESGTSYFQETQYF	TGCGCCAGCAGTGAGTCAGGGACTAGTTATTTCCAAGAGACCCAGTACTTC
13	-	-	TRBV11-2	TRBJ2-1	CASSLEGSGEQFF	TGTGCCAGCAGCTTAGAAGGTAGCGGAGAGCAGTTCTTC
15	-	TRBD1	TRBV5-1	TRBJ1-1	CASSSGTGGLSEAFF	TGCGCCAGCAGCTCTGGGACAGGGGGGTTGTCTGAAGCTTTCTTT
12	-	-	TRBV7-2	TRBJ2-3	CASSLISDTQYF	TGTGCCAGCAGCTTAATCTCCGATACGCAGTATTTT